This TCR beta chain was profiled in a study of T cell repertoires in cytomegalovirus infection. About the research overall: Alongside well-studied HLA-B-restricted CMV epitopes, recently identified HLA-C-restricted CMV epitopes were also used. Matching HLA type and CMV infection were both indicated by public TCR beta signatures.

The CDR3 runs to 17 residues. Germline lookup yields CDR1 LNHDA and CDR2 SQIVND (reference sequence). Germline trimming cut 5 bases from V and 0 bases from J; bases unmatched to any gene: 10. This clonotype was observed a few times. Its cognate antigen is unknown. General study results and limits: People with CMV and the relevant HLA were identified by cumulative public TCR beta family frequency. CMV-specific TCR beta clonotypes restricted by HLA-C were the ones dominating the ex vivo response.

TCRdb independently ran MiXCR on the reads; one entry per CDR3 protein. The sample records about 330,000 distinct CDR3 sequences, just under 35% being singletons. The sequencing used cultured PBMCs, collected from culture after CMV antigen stimulation. The chain uses TRBV19 and TRBJ2-1, with 7 bases aligning to TRBD2. The origin of this receptor is a human donor in good health (CMV status not recorded). Some clones in this sample may be carry-over from other donors' samples. Here the CDR3 reads CASSFSLAGSSYNEQFF. In DNA form, the CDR3 reads TGTGCCAGTAGTTTCTCCTTAGCGGGTAGCTCCTACAATGAGCAGTTCTTC.